This T cell receptor beta chain was sequenced during a study of control samples from healthy donors and cancer patients. Measured with immunoSEQ multiplex PCR; TCRdb has only the in-frame clones, and not every one. The table lists hundreds of thousands of clones, about 93% of them singletons. V trimming: 6 bases; J trimming: 2 bases; junction bases outside the gene matches: 8. Germline loops: CDR1 MDHEN, CDR2 SYDVKM. This CDR3 comprises 16 residues. Specimen: PBMCs. This sequence joins TRBV28 and TRBJ2-7, with 12 positions matching TRBD2. The TCR sequence derives from a man aged 35-49 years with head and neck cancer. CDR3 residues: CASRWGLAGDTYEQYF. The CDR3 DNA reads as TGTGCCAGCAGGTGGGGACTAGCGGGCGATACCTACGAGCAGTACTTC.